The subject of this entry is one T cell receptor beta chain. The target antigen is unknown. Germline lookup yields CDR1 SGHTA and CDR2 FQGTGA. V lost 6 bases to trimming and J lost 6 bases, with 17 bases between them. The CDR3 is 15 residues long. Sequencing used immunoSEQ multiplex PCR; TCRdb keeps in-frame clones, though not all of them. Of some 96,000 clones in the sample, 80% to 90% were seen once. The data were taken from a study of T cell responses to AZD1222 COVID-19 vaccine. Findings and limits, study-wide: Vaccination with two AZD1222 doses was followed by a rise in Spike-specific TCR breadth and depth.

This TCR was recovered from an adult in good health. The sample here was peripheral blood, taken on day 0 of AZD1222 vaccination. This chain uses TRBV7-3 with TRBJ2-2; perhaps TRBD2 as D (7 bases). Here the CDR3 DNA reads TGTGCCAGCAGGTCTAGCCCGGGGGGCGCCGGGGAGCTGTTTTTT. Amino acid sequence: CASRSSPGGAGELFF. Together with reference TRBV7-3 and TRBJ2-2, the CDR3 gives the full variable domain: GAGVSQTPSNKVTEKGKYVELRCDPISGHTALYWYRQSLGQGPEFLIYFQGTGAADDSGLPNDRFFAVRPEGSVSTLKIQRTERGDSAVYLCASRSSPGGAGELFFGEGSRLTVL.